The 24 T cell receptor beta chains below were found in one sample sequenced in a study of T-cell memory formation after mild COVID-19. Each CDR3 protein is one row after TCRdb ran MiXCR on the 5' RACE reads. The data show about 150,000 distinct CDR3 sequences, about an eighth seen once. Sequencing was performed on PBMCs or a T cell subset sorted from them (not recorded which). These receptor sequences come from a man aged 18 to 30 who had mild COVID-19 (a few samples of this study predate the infection). Cell type and time point are not known.

Ten or more counts support this clonotype. The chain joins TRBV20-1 to TRBJ2-5; 8 bases line up with TRBD2. With V trimmed by 3 bases and J by 2 bases, 2 bases remained unmatched. The CDR3 is made up of 13 amino acids. Germline CDR1 and CDR2: DFQATT and SNEGSKA (reference sequence). CDR3 amino acids: CSASGGAQETQYF. The DNA for the CDR3 is TGCAGTGCTAGCGGGGGGGCACAAGAGACCCAGTACTTC.

This clonotype was counted ten times or more. This rearrangement joins TRBV4-1 to TRBJ1-5; D gene uncertain. CDR1 MGHRA and CDR2 YSYEKL come from the germline V gene. The CDR3 totals 15 residues. Trimming stripped 4 bases from V and 9 bases from J, with 19 bases between. This CDR3 is CASSPFLRDPRPQHF. DNA of the CDR3: TGCGCCAGCAGCCCATTCCTCCGTGACCCTAGGCCCCAGCATTTT.

This clonotype has at least ten counts. A junction end diverges from the germline sequence, so it may reflect a read error. The chain combines TRBV7-7 with TRBJ2-1; D call uncertain. Per germline, CDR1 SSHAT and CDR2 FNYEAQ (reference sequence). The CDR3 extends over 13 amino acids. The CDR3 bases are TGTGCTAGCAGCCCGGGCCATGACAATGAGCAGTTCTTC. It specifies CASSPGHDNEQFF.

The rearrangement joins TRBV28 to TRBJ2-5; 8 bases are shared with TRBD2. The junction had 15 bases not matched to a gene; V was cut back by 6 bases and J by 3 bases. Per the germline V gene, CDR1 is MDHEN and CDR2 is SYDVKM. The CDR3 sequence is 17 residues long. For the CDR3, the DNA is TGTGCCAGCAGCCCCTTCCCGGGGCGGGGGGACGAAGAGACCCAGTACTTC. Translating gives CASSPFPGRGDEETQYF.

The chain uses TRBV28 and TRBJ2-4; D tentatively reads TRBD1 or TRBD2 (5 bases each). CDR1 and CDR2 from the germline V gene are MDHEN and SYDVKM. V lost 6 bases, J lost 8 bases, and 20 bases lay in between. CDR3 length equals 15 residues. CDR3 coding DNA: TGTGCCAGCAGCCCTTCGGGACCTATGGGGGACATTCAGTACTTC. Its translation is CASSPSGPMGDIQYF.

The gene calls are TRBV6-1 and TRBJ2-7, with D tentatively TRBD1 or TRBD2 (5 bases each). The CDR3 covers 13 residues. Trimming removed 6 bases at V and 2 bases at J, with 11 bases between. Germline-derived CDR1 and CDR2 are MNHNS and SASEGT. The CDR3 DNA reads TGTGCCAGCAGAAAGAGGGGCCCCTACGAGCAGTACTTC. It translates to CASRKRGPYEQYF.

This chain links TRBV6-6 with TRBJ1-1, with unresolved D. CDR3 length: 11 residues. V was trimmed by 6 bases and J by 2 bases, leaving 4 bases between them. The germline V gene encodes CDR1 MNHNY and CDR2 SVGAGI (reference sequence). CDR3 sequence: CASSHNTEAFF. CDR3 nucleotides: TGTGCCAGCAGCCATAACACTGAAGCTTTCTTT.

This clonotype occurred a few times. The rearrangement joins TRBV7-2 to TRBJ2-3; no definite D call. The ends were cut back, 5 bases at V and 7 bases at J, with 7 bases in the middle. This CDR3 contains 11 residues. In germline, CDR1 is SGHTA, CDR2 FQGNSA. DNA of the CDR3: TGTGCCAGCAGCCGGACGAATACGCAGTATTTT. This encodes CASSRTNTQYF. Complete variable domain (other parts from reference TRBV7-2 and TRBJ2-3): GAGVSQSPSNKVTEKGKDVELRCDPISGHTALYWYRQSLGQGLEFLIYFQGNSAPDKSGLPSDRFSAERTGGSVSTLTIQRTQQEDSAVYLCASSRTNTQYFGPGTRLTVL.

In its sample, this clonotype was seen a few times. The chain links TRBV5-6 to TRBJ2-3, with 9 bases aligning to TRBD2. Germline CDR1 and CDR2: SGHDT and YYEEEE. The CDR3 is 16 amino acids. After removal of 6 bases from V and 4 bases from J, the junction contained 12 bases not matched to a gene. CDR3: CASTPLLAGFADTQYF. The CDR3 DNA follows: TGTGCCAGCACCCCACTCCTAGCGGGGTTTGCAGATACGCAGTATTTT.

This rearrangement joins TRBV6-5 to TRBJ2-7; 7 positions match TRBD1. CDR3 size: 15 residues. J was trimmed by 4 bases and V by 5 bases; bases with no gene match: 11. Per germline, CDR1 MNHEY and CDR2 SVGAGI. In DNA, the CDR3 is TGTGCCAGCAGTCAACCGGGACAGATGAAATACGAGCAGTACTTC. It codes for CASSQPGQMKYEQYF.

This sequence joins TRBV5-5 and TRBJ1-2; D uncertain. This CDR3 has 14 amino acids. V was cut by 2 bases and J by 2 bases, with 10 bases left in between. Per the germline V gene, CDR1 is SGHKS and CDR2 is YYEKEE (reference sequence). The DNA of the CDR3 is TGTGCCAGCAGCTTCCCTGGTAGCAACTATGGCTACACCTTC. Protein sequence: CASSFPGSNYGYTF.

This clonotype was found a few times. CDR3 loop: CASRLQGIGELFF. The CDR3 bases are TGTGCCAGCAGGCTCCAGGGGATCGGGGAGCTGTTTTTT. V is TRBV6-6 and J is TRBJ2-2, with TRBD1 as a possible D gene (6 bases). Germline V gives CDR1 MNHNY, CDR2 SVGAGI (reference sequence). CDR3 size: 13 residues. V dropped 6 bases and J dropped 7 bases, with 12 bases sitting between them.

This clonotype came up a few times. This chain uses TRBV7-3 with TRBJ2-5, with D unresolved. Germline V CDR1 and CDR2: SGHTA, FQGTGA. CDR3 size: 16 residues. The V and J ends lost 5 bases and 5 bases respectively, with 21 bases between them. In DNA, the CDR3 is TGTGCCAGCAGCCCAGCCGATAGGCTTCTATGTGAGACCCAGTACTTC. Protein product: CASSPADRLLCETQYF.

This rearrangement joins TRBV6-2 or TRBV6-3 to TRBJ2-5, with TRBD1 matching 9 bases. This CDR3 spans 16 amino acids. The V gene's germline CDR1 is MNHEY and CDR2 SVGEGT. V shed 0 bases and J 1 base; nucleotides not matched to a gene: 3. The CDR3 spells CASSYSRTGVQETQYF. In DNA form, the CDR3 reads TGTGCCAGCAGTTACTCCCGGACAGGGGTCCAAGAGACCCAGTACTTC.

V gene TRBV28 combines with J gene TRBJ2-7, with 9 bases identical to TRBD1. V shed 7 bases, J shed 4 bases, and the junction held 2 bases outside the gene matches. The germline V gene encodes CDR1 MDHEN and CDR2 SYDVKM. This CDR3 spans 12 amino acids. The CDR3 DNA reads TGTGCCAGCACGGGACAGGGTTACGAGCAGTACTTC. This encodes CASTGQGYEQYF.

The rearrangement uses TRBV5-5 and TRBJ2-3, with D maybe TRBD2 (6 bases). Trimming pared 4 bases from V and 5 bases from J, leaving 17 bases between. Germline values: CDR1 SGHKS, CDR2 YYEKEE (reference sequence). This CDR3 has 15 amino acids. The CDR3 DNA follows: TGTGCCAGCAGCCGCGGGGCGATCTATGGAGATACGCAGTATTTT. Its translation: CASSRGAIYGDTQYF.

In this sample, this clonotype turned up a few times. The V call is TRBV5-6, the J call TRBJ2-7, with D unclear. V lost 2 bases to trimming and J lost 3 bases, with 9 bases between them. Germline V gene data show CDR1 as SGHDT and CDR2 as YYEEEE. The CDR3 covers 13 residues. CDR3 residues: CASSFQRLYEQYV. Here the CDR3 DNA reads TGTGCCAGCAGCTTCCAGAGACTCTACGAGCAGTACGTC.

This chain connects TRBV28 to TRBJ2-3; TRBD1 is a possible D gene (6 bases). V gave up 6 bases and J gave up 4 bases, with 11 bases separating them. The germline V gene has CDR1 MDHEN and CDR2 SYDVKM. This CDR3 comprises 13 residues. The DNA of the CDR3 is TGTGCCAGCAGGGTTCCAGGGGCAGATACGCAGTATTTT. The encoded protein is CASRVPGADTQYF.

This clonotype was recorded only once. The V and J genes are TRBV6-5 and TRBJ2-3; D not resolved. CDR1 and CDR2 (germline): MNHEY, SVGAGI. This CDR3 is built from 14 residues. Trimming took off 2 bases at V and 0 bases at J, with 6 bases between the two ends. Here the CDR3 reads CASSYAHSTDTQYF. CDR3 in DNA: TGTGCCAGCAGTTACGCACACAGCACAGATACGCAGTATTTT.

The rearrangement joins TRBV5-1 to TRBJ2-1; weak D call: TRBD1 (6 bases). Germline loops: CDR1 SGHRS, CDR2 YFSETQ. This CDR3 comprises 16 residues. The ends were cut back, 0 bases at V and 5 bases at J, with 15 bases in the middle. Written as DNA, the CDR3 is TGCGCCAGCAGCTTGGCCTTTGGACAGTCAGACAATGAGCAGTTCTTC. Residues: CASSLAFGQSDNEQFF. Full variable domain (rest looked up from reference TRBV5-1 and TRBJ2-1): KAGVTQTPRYLIKTRGQQVTLSCSPISGHRSVSWYQQTPGQGLQFLFEYFSETQRNKGNFPGRFSGRQFSNSRSEMNVSTLELGDSALYLCASSLAFGQSDNEQFFGPGTRLTVL.

This chain joins TRBV5-1 and TRBJ2-1; 13 bases line up with TRBD2. Germline-derived CDR1 and CDR2 are SGHRS and YFSETQ. The J segment lost 7 bases and the V segment lost 4 bases, leaving 11 bases of the junction unmatched. The CDR3 consists of 17 residues. Here the CDR3 DNA reads TGCGCCAGCAGCGACACACTAGCGGGGGGGCGCTTAAATGAGCAGTTCTTC. Residues: CASSDTLAGGRLNEQFF.

This clonotype has at least ten counts. The CDR3 sequence is CASSAQAQRGGYTQYF. In DNA form, the CDR3 reads TGTGCCAGCAGCGCCCAGGCGCAGCGGGGGGGCTATACGCAGTATTTT. The chain carries TRBV4-2 and TRBJ2-3; 10 nucleotides agree with TRBD2. Germline CDR1 reads LGHNA; CDR2 reads YNFKEQ. Losses at the gene ends were 5 bases for V and 7 bases for J; bases not matched to a gene: 12. The CDR3 is 16 amino acids.

The chain has TRBV28 and TRBJ2-1, with D perhaps TRBD1 or TRBD2 (6 bases each). The germline V gene has CDR1 MDHEN and CDR2 SYDVKM. The CDR3 is 14 amino acids. V shed 6 bases and J shed 5 bases, with 14 bases lying between them. Here the CDR3 reads CASSHGGRNNEQFF. In DNA, the CDR3 is TGTGCCAGCAGCCATGGGGGGCGCAACAATGAGCAGTTCTTC.

There are a few counts of this clonotype. The chain combines TRBV6-4 with TRBJ2-1; maybe TRBD1 (5 bases). From germline, CDR1 is MRHNA and CDR2 SNTAGT. V was pared by 0 bases and J by 12 bases, with 6 bases between. This CDR3 has 11 residues. Written as DNA, the CDR3 is TGTGCCAGCAGTGACTCTGACAGGCAGTTCTTC. Translated: CASSDSDRQFF.